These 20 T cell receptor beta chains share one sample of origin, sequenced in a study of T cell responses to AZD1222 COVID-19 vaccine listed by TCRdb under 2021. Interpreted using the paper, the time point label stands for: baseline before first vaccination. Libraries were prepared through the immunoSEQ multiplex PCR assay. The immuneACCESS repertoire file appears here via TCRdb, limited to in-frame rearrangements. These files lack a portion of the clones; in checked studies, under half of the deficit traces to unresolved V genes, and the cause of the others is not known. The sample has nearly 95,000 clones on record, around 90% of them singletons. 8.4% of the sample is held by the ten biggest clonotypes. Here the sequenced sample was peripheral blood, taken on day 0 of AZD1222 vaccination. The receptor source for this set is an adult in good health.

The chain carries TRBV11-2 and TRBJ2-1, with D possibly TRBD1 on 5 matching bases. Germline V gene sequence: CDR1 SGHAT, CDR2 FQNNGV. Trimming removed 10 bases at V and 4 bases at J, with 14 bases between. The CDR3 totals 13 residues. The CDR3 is CATSRQRYNEQFF. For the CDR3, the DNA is TGTGCCACTTCGCGACAGAGATACAATGAGCAGTTCTTC. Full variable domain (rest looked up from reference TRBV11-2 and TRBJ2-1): EAGVAQSPRYKIIEKRQSVAFWCNPISGHATLYWYQQILGQGPKLLIQFQNNGVVDDSQLPKDRFSAERLKGVDSTLKIQPAKLEDSAVYLCATSRQRYNEQFFGPGTRLTVL.

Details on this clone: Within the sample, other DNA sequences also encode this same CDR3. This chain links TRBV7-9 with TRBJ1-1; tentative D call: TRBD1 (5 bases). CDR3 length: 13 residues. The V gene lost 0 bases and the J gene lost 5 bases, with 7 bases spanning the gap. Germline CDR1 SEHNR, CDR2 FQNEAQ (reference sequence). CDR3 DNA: TGTGCCAGCAGCTTAGCGCAGGGAACTGAAGCTTTCTTT. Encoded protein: CASSLAQGTEAFF. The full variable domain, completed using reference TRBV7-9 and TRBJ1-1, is DTGVSQNPRHKITKRGQNVTFRCDPISEHNRLYWYRQTLGQGPEFLTYFQNEAQLEKSRLLSDRFSAERPKGSFSTLEIQRTEQGDSAMYLCASSLAQGTEAFFGQGTRLTVV.

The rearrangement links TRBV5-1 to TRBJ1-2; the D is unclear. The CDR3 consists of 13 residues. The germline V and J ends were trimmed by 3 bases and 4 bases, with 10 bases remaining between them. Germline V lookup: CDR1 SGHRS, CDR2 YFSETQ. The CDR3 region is CASSSGRSYGYTF. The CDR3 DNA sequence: TGCGCCAGCAGCTCCGGACGTTCCTATGGCTACACCTTC. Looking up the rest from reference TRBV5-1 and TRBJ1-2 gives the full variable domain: KAGVTQTPRYLIKTRGQQVTLSCSPISGHRSVSWYQQTPGQGLQFLFEYFSETQRNKGNFPGRFSGRQFSNSRSEMNVSTLELGDSALYLCASSSGRSYGYTFGSGTRLTVV.

The CDR3 DNA sequence: TGCGCCAGCAGTCACCCAGGAAGGTCCTACGAGCAGTACTTC. Amino acid sequence: CASSHPGRSYEQYF. The chain joins TRBV23-1 to TRBJ2-7, with unresolved D. TRBV23-1 is placed among ORFs of uncertain function. The CDR3 contains 14 residues. V was trimmed by 3 bases and J by 1 base, leaving 10 bases between them.

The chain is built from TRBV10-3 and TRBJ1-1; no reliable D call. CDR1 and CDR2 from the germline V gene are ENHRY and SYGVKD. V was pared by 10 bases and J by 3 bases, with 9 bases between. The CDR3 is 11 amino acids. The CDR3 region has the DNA TGTGCCAGCTCCCGGGACACTGAAGCTTTCTTT. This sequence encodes CASSRDTEAFF.

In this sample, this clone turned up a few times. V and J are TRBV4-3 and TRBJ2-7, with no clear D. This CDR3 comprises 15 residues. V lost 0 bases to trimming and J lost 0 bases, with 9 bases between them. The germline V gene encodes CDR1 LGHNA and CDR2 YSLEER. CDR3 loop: CASSQDWGFSYEQYF. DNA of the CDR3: TGCGCCAGCAGCCAAGATTGGGGTTTCTCCTACGAGCAGTACTTC.

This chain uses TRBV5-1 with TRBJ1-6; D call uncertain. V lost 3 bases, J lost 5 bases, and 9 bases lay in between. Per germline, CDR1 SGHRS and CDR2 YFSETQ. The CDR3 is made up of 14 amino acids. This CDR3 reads CASSSGRDNSPLHF. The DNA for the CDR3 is TGCGCCAGCAGCTCTGGACGGGATAATTCACCCCTCCACTTT.

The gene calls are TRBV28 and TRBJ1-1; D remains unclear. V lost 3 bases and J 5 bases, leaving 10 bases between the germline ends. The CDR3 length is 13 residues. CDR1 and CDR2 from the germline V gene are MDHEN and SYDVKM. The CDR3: CASSFWQMTEAFF. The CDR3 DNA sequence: TGTGCCAGCAGTTTTTGGCAGATGACTGAAGCTTTCTTT.

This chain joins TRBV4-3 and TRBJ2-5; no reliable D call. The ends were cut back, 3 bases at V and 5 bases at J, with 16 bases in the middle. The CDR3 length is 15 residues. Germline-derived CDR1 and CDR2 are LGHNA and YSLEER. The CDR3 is CASSQGFSPTETQYF. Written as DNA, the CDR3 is TGCGCCAGCAGCCAGGGTTTCTCCCCCACCGAGACCCAGTACTTC.

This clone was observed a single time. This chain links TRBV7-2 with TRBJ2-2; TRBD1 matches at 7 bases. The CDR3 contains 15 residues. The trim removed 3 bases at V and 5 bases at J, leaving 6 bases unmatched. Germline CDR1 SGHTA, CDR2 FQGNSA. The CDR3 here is CASSFITGVTGELFF. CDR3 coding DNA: TGTGCCAGCAGCTTCATTACAGGGGTGACCGGGGAGCTGTTTTTT. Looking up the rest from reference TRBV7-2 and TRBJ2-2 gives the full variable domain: GAGVSQSPSNKVTEKGKDVELRCDPISGHTALYWYRQSLGQGLEFLIYFQGNSAPDKSGLPSDRFSAERTGGSVSTLTIQRTQQEDSAVYLCASSFITGVTGELFFGEGSRLTVL.

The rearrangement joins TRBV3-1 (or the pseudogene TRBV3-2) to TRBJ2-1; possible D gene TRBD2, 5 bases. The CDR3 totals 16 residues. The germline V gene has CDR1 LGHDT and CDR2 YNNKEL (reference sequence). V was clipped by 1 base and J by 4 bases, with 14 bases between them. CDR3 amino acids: CASSQGVEGPYNEQFF. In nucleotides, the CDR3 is TGTGCCAGCAGCCAAGGGGTCGAGGGCCCTTACAATGAGCAGTTCTTC.

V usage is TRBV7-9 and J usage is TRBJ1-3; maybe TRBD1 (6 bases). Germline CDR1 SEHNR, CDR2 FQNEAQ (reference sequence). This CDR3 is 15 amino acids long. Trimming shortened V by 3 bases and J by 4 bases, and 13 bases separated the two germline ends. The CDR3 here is CASSFRGAVGNTIYF. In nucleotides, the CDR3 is TGTGCCAGCAGCTTCCGGGGGGCGGTGGGAAACACCATATATTTT.

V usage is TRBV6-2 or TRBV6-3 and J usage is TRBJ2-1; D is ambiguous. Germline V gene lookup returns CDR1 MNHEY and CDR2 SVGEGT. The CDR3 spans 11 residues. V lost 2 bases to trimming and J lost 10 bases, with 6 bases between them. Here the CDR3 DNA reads TGTGCCAGCAGTTACAGGTCAGAGCAGTTCTTC. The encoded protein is CASSYRSEQFF.

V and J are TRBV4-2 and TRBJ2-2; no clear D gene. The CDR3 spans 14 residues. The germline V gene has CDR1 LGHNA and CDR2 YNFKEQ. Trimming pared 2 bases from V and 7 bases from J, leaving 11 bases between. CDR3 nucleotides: TGTGCCAGCAGCCAATTGGGCGTGGGCGGGGAGCTGTTTTTT. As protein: CASSQLGVGGELFF.

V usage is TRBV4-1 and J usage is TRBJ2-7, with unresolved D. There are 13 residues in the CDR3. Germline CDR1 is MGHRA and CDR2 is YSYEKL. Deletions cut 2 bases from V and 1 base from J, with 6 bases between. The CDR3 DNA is TGCGCCAGCAGCCAATTTAGGTCCTACGAGCAGTACTTC. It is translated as CASSQFRSYEQYF.

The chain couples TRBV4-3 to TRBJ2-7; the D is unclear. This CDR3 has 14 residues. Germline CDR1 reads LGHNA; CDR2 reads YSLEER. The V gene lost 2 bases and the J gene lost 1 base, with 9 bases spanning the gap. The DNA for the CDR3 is TGCGCCAGCAGCCAATGGTCAGGTTCCTACGAGCAGTACTTC. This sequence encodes CASSQWSGSYEQYF.

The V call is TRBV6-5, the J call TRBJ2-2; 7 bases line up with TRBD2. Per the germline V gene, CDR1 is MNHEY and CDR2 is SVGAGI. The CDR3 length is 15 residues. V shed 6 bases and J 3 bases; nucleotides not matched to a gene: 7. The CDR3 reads CASSSGGVDTGELFF. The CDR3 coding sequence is TGTGCCAGCAGCAGTGGGGGGGTCGACACCGGGGAGCTGTTTTTT.

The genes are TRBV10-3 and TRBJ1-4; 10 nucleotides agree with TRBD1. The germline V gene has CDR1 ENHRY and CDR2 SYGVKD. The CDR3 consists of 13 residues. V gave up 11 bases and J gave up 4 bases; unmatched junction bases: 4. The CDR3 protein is CAVGQGGNEKLFF. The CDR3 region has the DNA TGTGCCGTAGGACAGGGGGGTAATGAAAAACTGTTTTTT.

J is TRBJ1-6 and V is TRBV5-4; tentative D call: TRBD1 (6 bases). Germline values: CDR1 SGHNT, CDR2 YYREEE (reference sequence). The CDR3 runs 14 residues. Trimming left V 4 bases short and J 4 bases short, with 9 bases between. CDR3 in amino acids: CASSIDRYNSPLHF. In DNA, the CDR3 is TGTGCCAGCAGCATCGACAGGTATAATTCACCCCTCCACTTT.

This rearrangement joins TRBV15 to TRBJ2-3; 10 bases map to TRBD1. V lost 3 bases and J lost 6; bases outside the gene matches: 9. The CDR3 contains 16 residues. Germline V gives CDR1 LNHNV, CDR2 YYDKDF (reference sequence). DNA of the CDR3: TGTGCCACCAGCAGGGGTCGACAGGGGGCGGTCGATACGCAGTATTTT. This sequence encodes CATSRGRQGAVDTQYF.